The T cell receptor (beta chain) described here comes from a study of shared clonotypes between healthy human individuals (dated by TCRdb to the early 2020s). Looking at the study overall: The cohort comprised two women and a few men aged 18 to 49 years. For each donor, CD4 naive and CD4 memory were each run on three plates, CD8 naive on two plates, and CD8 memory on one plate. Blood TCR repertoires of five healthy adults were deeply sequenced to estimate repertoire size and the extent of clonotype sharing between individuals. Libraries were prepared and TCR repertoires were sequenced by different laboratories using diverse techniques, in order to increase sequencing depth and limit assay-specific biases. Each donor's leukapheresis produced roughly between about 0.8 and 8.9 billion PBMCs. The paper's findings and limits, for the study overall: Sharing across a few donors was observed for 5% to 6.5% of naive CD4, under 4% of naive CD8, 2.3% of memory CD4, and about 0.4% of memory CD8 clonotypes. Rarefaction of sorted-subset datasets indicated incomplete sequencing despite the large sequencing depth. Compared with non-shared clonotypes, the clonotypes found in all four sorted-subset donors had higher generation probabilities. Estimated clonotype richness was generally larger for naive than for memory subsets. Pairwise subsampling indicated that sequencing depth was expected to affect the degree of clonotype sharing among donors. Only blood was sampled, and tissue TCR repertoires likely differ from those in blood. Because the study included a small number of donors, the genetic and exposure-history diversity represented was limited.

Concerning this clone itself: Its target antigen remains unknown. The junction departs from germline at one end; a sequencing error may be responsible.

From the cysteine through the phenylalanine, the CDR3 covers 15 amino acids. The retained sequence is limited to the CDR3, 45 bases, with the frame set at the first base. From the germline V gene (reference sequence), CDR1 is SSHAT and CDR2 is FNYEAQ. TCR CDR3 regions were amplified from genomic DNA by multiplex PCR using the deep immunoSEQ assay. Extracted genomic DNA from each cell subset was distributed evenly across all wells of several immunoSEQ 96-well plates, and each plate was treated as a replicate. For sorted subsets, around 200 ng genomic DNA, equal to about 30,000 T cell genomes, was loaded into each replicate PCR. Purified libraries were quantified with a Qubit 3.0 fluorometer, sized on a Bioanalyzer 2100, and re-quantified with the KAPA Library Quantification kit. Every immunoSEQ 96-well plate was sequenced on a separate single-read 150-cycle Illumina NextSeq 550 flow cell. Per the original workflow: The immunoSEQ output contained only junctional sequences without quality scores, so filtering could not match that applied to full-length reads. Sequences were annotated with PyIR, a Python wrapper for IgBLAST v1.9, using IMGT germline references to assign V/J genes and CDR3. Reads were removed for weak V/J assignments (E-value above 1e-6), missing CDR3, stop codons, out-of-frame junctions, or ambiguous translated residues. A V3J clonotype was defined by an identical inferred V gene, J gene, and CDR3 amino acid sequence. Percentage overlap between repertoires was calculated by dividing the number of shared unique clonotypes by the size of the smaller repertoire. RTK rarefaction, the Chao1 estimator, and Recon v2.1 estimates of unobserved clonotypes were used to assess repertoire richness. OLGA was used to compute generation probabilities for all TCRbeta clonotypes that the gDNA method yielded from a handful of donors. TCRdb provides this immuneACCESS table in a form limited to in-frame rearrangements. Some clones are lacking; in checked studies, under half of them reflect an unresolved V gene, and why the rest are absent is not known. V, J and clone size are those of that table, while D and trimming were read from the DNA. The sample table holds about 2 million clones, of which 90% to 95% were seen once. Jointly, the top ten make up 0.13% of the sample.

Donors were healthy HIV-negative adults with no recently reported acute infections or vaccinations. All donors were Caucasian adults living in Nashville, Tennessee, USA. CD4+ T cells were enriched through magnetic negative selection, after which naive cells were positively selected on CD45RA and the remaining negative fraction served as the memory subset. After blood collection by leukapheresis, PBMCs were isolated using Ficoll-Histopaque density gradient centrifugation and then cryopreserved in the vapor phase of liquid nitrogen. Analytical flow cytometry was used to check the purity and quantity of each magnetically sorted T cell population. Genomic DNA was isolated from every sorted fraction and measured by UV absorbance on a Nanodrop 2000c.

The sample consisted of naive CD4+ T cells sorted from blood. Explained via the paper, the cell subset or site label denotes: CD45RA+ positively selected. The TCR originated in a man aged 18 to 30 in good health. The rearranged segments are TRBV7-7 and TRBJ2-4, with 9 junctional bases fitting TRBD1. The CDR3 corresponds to CASSKGQGEGDIQYF. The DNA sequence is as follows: TGTGCTAGCAGCAAGGGACAGGGTGAGGGAGACATTCAGTACTTC.